These 32 T cell receptor beta chains share one sample of origin, sequenced in a study of spatial heterogeneity in lung cancer. Described time point: sample taken at primary tumor resection. Whole RNA was taken from tumor, nontumor lung or frozen PBMC; it was then sequenced unsorted. TCRdb reprocessed the 5' RACE reads with MiXCR, giving one entry per CDR3 protein. There are tens of thousands of distinct CDR3 sequences in the sample; roughly 12% occur only once, and more than 40% lies in the top ten. Material: PBMCs, obtained at surgery. The receptors were gathered from a male donor with early-stage non-small cell lung cancer.

This clonotype has more than one count but fewer than ten. The gene calls are TRBV5-1 and TRBJ2-7; 8 nucleotides line up with TRBD1. The CDR3 has 14 amino acids. Germline V gene sequence: CDR1 SGHRS, CDR2 YFSETQ. V lost 3 bases to trimming and J lost 1 base; unmatched junction nucleotides: 3. The CDR3 spells CASSWGTGSYEQYF. CDR3 DNA: TGCGCCAGCAGCTGGGGGACAGGATCCTACGAGCAGTACTTC.

The V call is TRBV12-3 or TRBV12-4, the J call TRBJ1-2; the D is unclear. This CDR3 spans 8 amino acids. Trimming took off 10 bases at V and 4 bases at J, with 1 base between the two ends. The chain's CDR3 is CAIYGYTF. The CDR3 bases are TGTGCCATCTATGGCTACACCTTC.

In this sample, this clonotype turned up a few times. The V gene is TRBV5-5, the J gene TRBJ2-5; no definite D call. Trimming left V 1 base short and J 5 bases short, with 9 bases between. Looked up from germline, CDR1 is SGHKS and CDR2 is YYEKEE (reference sequence). CDR3 length equals 13 residues. CDR3: CASSLTLRETQYF. The CDR3 nucleotides are TGTGCCAGCAGCTTGACCCTGCGGGAGACCCAGTACTTC.

This clonotype was detected a few times. CDR3 nucleotide sequence: TGTGCCAGCAGCTCCGCGGGACGATTCGGTGAGCAGTTCTTC. Protein: CASSSAGRFGEQFF. This chain uses TRBV7-9 with TRBJ2-1, with D possibly being TRBD2 (6 bases). Trimming shortened V by 4 bases and J by 9 bases, and 16 bases separated the two germline ends. Germline CDR1 is SEHNR and CDR2 is FQNEAQ (reference sequence). The CDR3 spans 14 residues. Based on the CDR3 plus reference TRBV7-9 and TRBJ2-1, the full variable domain is DTGVSQNPRHKITKRGQNVTFRCDPISEHNRLYWYRQTLGQGPEFLTYFQNEAQLEKSRLLSDRFSAERPKGSFSTLEIQRTEQGDSAMYLCASSSAGRFGEQFFGPGTRLTVL.

The gene calls are TRBV7-2 and TRBJ1-2; 7 bases are shared with TRBD1. The CDR3 is made up of 15 amino acids. Per germline, CDR1 SGHTA and CDR2 FQGNSA. V gave up 5 bases and J gave up 0 bases; unmatched junction bases: 6. The chain's CDR3 is CASSPTGQSNYGYTF. For the CDR3, the DNA is TGTGCCAGCAGCCCGACGGGACAGTCTAACTATGGCTACACCTTC.

This clonotype was detected only a few times. This sequence joins TRBV29-1 and TRBJ2-5; possibly TRBD1 or TRBD2 for D (5 bases each). The V end lost 2 bases, the J end lost 0 bases, and 10 bases lay between the germline ends. Germline CDR1 and CDR2: SQVTM and ANQGSEA. This CDR3 spans 14 amino acids. CDR3 DNA sequence: TGCAGCGTTGAAAGGTTGGGGGACCAAGAGACCCAGTACTTC. Its translation is CSVERLGDQETQYF.

A few counts support this clonotype. V usage is TRBV27 and J usage is TRBJ1-5, with 8 bases aligning to TRBD1. CDR3 length: 15 amino acids. Germline-derived CDR1 and CDR2 are MNHEY and SMNVEV (reference sequence). CDR3 loop: CSFYPDRAGNQPQHF. CDR3 in DNA: TGTTCTTTCTACCCGGACAGGGCGGGCAATCAGCCCCAGCATTTT.

This clonotype was counted many times. The V and J genes are TRBV7-6 and TRBJ2-3, with 9 bases identical to TRBD2. Trimming at V came to 5 bases and at J to 2 bases, leaving 5 bases not matched to a gene. CDR1 is SGHVS and CDR2 is FNYEAQ in the germline V gene. CDR3 size: 15 residues. Written as DNA, the CDR3 is TGTGCCAGCAGCCGAGCGGGGGGATTCACAGATACGCAGTATTTT. It specifies CASSRAGGFTDTQYF.

This clonotype was seen a few times. This sequence joins TRBV29-1 and TRBJ2-2; TRBD1 matches at 8 bases. The CDR3 has 14 amino acids. With V trimmed by 3 bases and J by 3 bases, 3 bases remained unmatched. Per germline, CDR1 SQVTM and CDR2 ANQGSEA. The chain's CDR3 is CSVDRTGYTGELFF. Written as DNA, the CDR3 is TGCAGCGTTGATAGGACAGGGTACACCGGGGAGCTGTTTTTT.

This chain links TRBV7-8 with TRBJ2-3, with TRBD2 identical over 12 bases. CDR1 is SGHVS, CDR2 FQNEAQ, per germline. V lost 6 bases, J lost 7 bases, and 11 bases stayed unmatched. CDR3 size: 16 residues. The CDR3 protein is CASSLPSGGAPNTQYF. The CDR3 nucleotides read TGTGCCAGCAGTTTACCTAGCGGGGGGGCCCCGAATACGCAGTATTTT. The full variable domain, its missing parts supplied by reference TRBV7-8 and TRBJ2-3, is GAGVSQSPRYKVAKRGQDVALRCDPISGHVSLFWYQQALGQGPEFLTYFQNEAQLDKSGLPSDRFFAERPEGSVSTLKIQRTQQEDSAVYLCASSLPSGGAPNTQYFGPGTRLTVL.

J is TRBJ2-4 and V is TRBV29-1; D might be TRBD1 (5 bases). The CDR3 is 13 amino acids. Germline lookup yields CDR1 SQVTM and CDR2 ANQGSEA. V was pared by 2 bases and J by 7 bases, with 12 bases between. CDR3 loop: CSVELRKGNIQYF. The CDR3 DNA follows: TGCAGCGTTGAATTAAGAAAGGGGAACATTCAGTACTTC.

This clonotype was counted only a few times. The chain has TRBV20-1 and TRBJ2-7; TRBD1 agrees at 9 bases. CDR3 length: 13 residues. With V trimmed by 6 bases and J by 4 bases, 7 bases remained unmatched. Germline lookup yields CDR1 DFQATT and CDR2 SNEGSKA (reference sequence). This chain's CDR3 is CSAVPGQGYEQYF. The CDR3 coding sequence is TGCAGTGCAGTACCGGGACAGGGTTACGAGCAGTACTTC.

This clonotype was found a few times. Its ends do not fully match the called genes, so a read error is possible. The chain is built from TRBV28 and TRBJ1-1; D uncertain. CDR3 size: 13 residues. Germline CDR1 is MDHEN and CDR2 is SYDVKM. The CDR3, as DNA: TGTGCCAGCACCCGCCCGGGGTCGACTGGAGCTTTCTTT. It yields the protein CASTRPGSTGAFF.

This clonotype was observed a few times. This chain links TRBV27 with TRBJ1-2; no firm D call. The germline CDR1 and CDR2 sequences are MNHEY and SMNVEV (reference sequence). This CDR3 spans 13 amino acids. Trimming stripped 3 bases from V and 5 bases from J, with 10 bases between. This chain's CDR3 is CASSFPGSYGYTF. DNA of the CDR3: TGTGCCAGCAGTTTCCCGGGTTCGTATGGCTACACCTTC.

This clonotype showed up just a few times. The V gene is TRBV6-6, the J gene TRBJ2-1; the D is unclear. V lost 4 bases and J 4 bases, leaving 17 bases between the germline ends. In germline, CDR1 is MNHNY, CDR2 SVGAGI (reference sequence). CDR3 length equals 16 residues. The DNA of the CDR3 is TGTGCCAGCAGTTCCCCCCGGACCGACGGATACAATGAGCAGTTCTTC. It codes for CASSSPRTDGYNEQFF.

This clonotype has more than one count but fewer than ten. The rearrangement links TRBV3-1 to TRBJ2-5; D is unclear. This CDR3 is built from 12 residues. Trimming removed 0 bases from V and 5 bases from J, with 4 bases in between. Germline loops: CDR1 LGHDT, CDR2 YNNKEL (reference sequence). CDR3 sequence: CASSQDHETQYF. The CDR3 nucleotides read TGTGCCAGCAGCCAAGATCACGAGACCCAGTACTTC.

This clonotype came up once. The genes are TRBV11-2 and TRBJ1-1; D perhaps matches TRBD1 (6 bases). V lost 5 bases to trimming and J lost 1 base, with 11 bases between them. CDR1 and CDR2 from the germline V gene are SGHAT and FQNNGV. This CDR3 is 14 amino acids long. The CDR3 loop is CASSTIQGNTEAFF. DNA of the CDR3: TGTGCCAGCAGCACGATACAGGGGAACACTGAAGCTTTCTTT.

Only a few counts were recorded for this clonotype. CDR3 nucleotide sequence: TGTGCCAGCAGCCGGGAACTTGAGCAGTTCTTC. Amino acids: CASSRELEQFF. The chain is built from TRBV7-9 and TRBJ2-1; perhaps TRBD2 as D (5 bases). The CDR3 length is 11 residues. Germline lookup yields CDR1 SEHNR and CDR2 FQNEAQ (reference sequence). V was pared by 5 bases and J by 9 bases, with 8 bases between.

This clonotype came up many times. V is TRBV5-1 and J is TRBJ1-1; unclear D gene. In germline, CDR1 is SGHRS, CDR2 YFSETQ. Trimming pared 4 bases from V and 2 bases from J, leaving 12 bases between. The length of the CDR3 is 14 residues. CDR3 region: CASSPGKGNTEAFF. CDR3 bases: TGCGCCAGCAGCCCCGGGAAGGGCAACACTGAAGCTTTCTTT.

This clonotype appeared many times. This chain joins TRBV6-2 or TRBV6-3 and TRBJ2-7; D is unresolved. Germline values: CDR1 MNHEY, CDR2 SVGEGT. This CDR3 region has 15 residues. Trimming took off 2 bases at V and 3 bases at J, with 14 bases between the two ends. CDR3 amino acids: CASSYDSRSRYEQYF. CDR3 nucleotide sequence: TGTGCCAGCAGTTACGATTCCAGGTCGCGCTACGAGCAGTACTTC.

This clonotype was counted a few times. The J gene is TRBJ2-1, the V gene TRBV7-2, with D maybe TRBD1 (6 bases). The V end was cut by 6 bases, the J end by 9 bases, with 12 bases between. Germline loops: CDR1 SGHTA, CDR2 FQGNSA. The CDR3 extends over 12 amino acids. The chain's CDR3 is CASSPGVGEQFF. For the CDR3, the DNA is TGTGCCAGCAGTCCAGGGGTCGGTGAGCAGTTCTTC.

This clonotype is labeled medium-sized. The V call is TRBV12-3 or TRBV12-4, the J call TRBJ1-6; D is undetermined. CDR3 size: 14 residues. Trimming took 6 bases from V and 6 from J, leaving 12 bases between them. As DNA, the CDR3 is TGTGCCAGCAGCCTCACTGAGATTAATTCACCCCTCCACTTT. Its translation: CASSLTEINSPLHF.

The V gene is TRBV5-1, the J gene TRBJ1-4; D remains ambiguous. Looked up from germline, CDR1 is SGHRS and CDR2 is YFSETQ. V lost 4 bases and J lost 8, with 18 bases in between. The CDR3 has 15 amino acids. The CDR3 sequence is CASSPRTGKGEKLFF. The CDR3, as DNA: TGCGCCAGCAGCCCGAGGACGGGGAAAGGAGAAAAACTGTTTTTT.

This clonotype showed up just a few times. The CDR3 bases are TGTGCCAGCAGCTTCGCAGGGGGCCCTAGCAATCAGCCCCAGCATTTT. It specifies CASSFAGGPSNQPQHF. The J gene is TRBJ1-5, the V gene TRBV5-6, with 8 bases lining up with TRBD1. Per the germline V gene, CDR1 is SGHDT and CDR2 is YYEEEE. CDR3 length: 16 amino acids. The J segment lost 0 bases and the V segment lost 2 bases, leaving 4 bases of the junction unmatched.

This clonotype was found a few times. The rearrangement uses TRBV27 and TRBJ2-5; 9 bases fit TRBD1. J was trimmed by 1 base and V by 4 bases; bases with no gene match: 4. Looked up from germline, CDR1 is MNHEY and CDR2 is SMNVEV (reference sequence). This CDR3 is built from 15 residues. The CDR3 protein is CASSSGDRVQETQYF. The CDR3 coding sequence is TGTGCCAGCAGTTCCGGGGACAGGGTCCAAGAGACCCAGTACTTC.

This chain links TRBV11-2 with TRBJ2-5; D call uncertain. The CDR3 has 15 residues. Looked up from germline, CDR1 is SGHAT and CDR2 is FQNNGV. Trimming stripped 4 bases from V and 1 base from J, with 13 bases between. This CDR3 is CASSSYQGPQETQYF. CDR3 nucleotide sequence: TGTGCCAGCAGCTCATACCAAGGGCCCCAAGAGACCCAGTACTTC. The full variable domain, its missing parts supplied by reference TRBV11-2 and TRBJ2-5, is EAGVAQSPRYKIIEKRQSVAFWCNPISGHATLYWYQQILGQGPKLLIQFQNNGVVDDSQLPKDRFSAERLKGVDSTLKIQPAKLEDSAVYLCASSSYQGPQETQYFGPGTRLLVL.

The chain uses TRBV28 and TRBJ2-2; D is undetermined. The germline CDR1 and CDR2 sequences are MDHEN and SYDVKM. This CDR3 is built from 12 residues. The CDR3 region has the DNA TGTGCAGCTACAGTTTATACCGGGGAGCTGTTTTTT. Protein sequence: CAATVYTGELFF.

The gene calls are TRBV19 and TRBJ2-5; D tentatively fits TRBD1 or TRBD2 (5 bases each). Germline CDR1 reads LNHDA; CDR2 reads SQIVND (reference sequence). The V gene lost 3 bases and the J gene lost 5 bases, with 10 bases spanning the gap. The CDR3 covers 13 residues. This CDR3 reads CASSIQGVETQYF. CDR3 nucleotides: TGTGCCAGTAGTATCCAGGGAGTGGAGACCCAGTACTTC.

Only a few counts were recorded for this clonotype. The chain uses TRBV2 and TRBJ2-1, with 9 bases identical to TRBD2. This CDR3 is 15 amino acids long. With 3 bases clipped from V and 8 bases from J, the junction kept 8 bases outside the gene matches. CDR1 and CDR2 from the germline V gene are SNHLY and FYNNEI. CDR3 nucleotides: TGTGCCAGCAGTGATCGGCTAGCGGGGATAGATGAGCAGTTCTTC. Its translation is CASSDRLAGIDEQFF.

This clonotype was counted between two and nine times. V gene TRBV4-2 combines with J gene TRBJ2-3, with TRBD1 identical over 9 bases. CDR1 is LGHNA and CDR2 is YNFKEQ in the germline V gene. V shed 2 bases, J shed 8 bases, and the junction held 8 bases outside the gene matches. There are 15 residues in the CDR3. Here the CDR3 DNA reads TGTGCCAGCAGCCAACCGGGACAGGGAGGATCTACGCAGTATTTT. Translating gives CASSQPGQGGSTQYF.

This clonotype was seen only a few times. The V gene is TRBV5-1, the J gene TRBJ2-1, with TRBD2 as a possible D gene (6 bases). CDR1 and CDR2 (germline): SGHRS, YFSETQ. The CDR3 spans 17 residues. Trimming left V 2 bases short and J 6 bases short, with 21 bases between. The CDR3: CASSLTLGLYLPNEQFF. As DNA, the CDR3 is TGCGCCAGCAGCTTAACGTTGGGACTCTACCTCCCCAATGAGCAGTTCTTC.

This clonotype was counted only a few times. The chain recombines TRBV3-1 with TRBJ2-7; weak D call: TRBD2 (6 bases). This CDR3 contains 15 residues. Trimming left V 4 bases short and J 4 bases short, with 17 bases between. CDR1 is LGHDT and CDR2 is YNNKEL in the germline V gene (reference sequence). The CDR3 bases are TGTGCCAGCAGCCCAGGGCGGAGGGGAGGTTACGAGCAGTACTTC. Encoded protein: CASSPGRRGGYEQYF.